The entry below gives a single T cell receptor beta chain sequence along with its context. Its antigen is unknown. Trimming removed 7 bases from V and 0 bases from J; junction bases left unmatched: 7. The CDR3 has 16 residues. From germline, CDR1 is SGHAT and CDR2 FQNNGV. TCRdb reanalysed the 5' RACE reads using MiXCR and keeps one entry per CDR3 protein. The table records 450,000 to 550,000 distinct CDR3 sequences, 15% to 20% of them present only once. These data belong to a study of T cells after yellow fever vaccination. Study background: SMART-Seq v4 Ultra Low Input served to prepare low-cell-number fractions.

Whole-study findings and limits: Booster sampling recovered most clones from primary vaccination (roughly 97% CD4, just over 85% CD8).

The source of this sequence is a man aged 25 to 45 who received the YFV17D yellow fever vaccine. The sequenced sample was PBMCs, obtained 15 days after the yellow fever booster vaccination. J is TRBJ2-3 and V is TRBV11-2; 10 bases are a match to TRBD2. The CDR3 bases are TGTGCCAGCAACCCCAAACTAGCGGGGAGCACAGATACGCAGTATTTT. Amino acids: CASNPKLAGSTDTQYF. The full variable domain, with the rest looked up from reference TRBV11-2 and TRBJ2-3, is EAGVAQSPRYKIIEKRQSVAFWCNPISGHATLYWYQQILGQGPKLLIQFQNNGVVDDSQLPKDRFSAERLKGVDSTLKIQPAKLEDSAVYLCASNPKLAGSTDTQYFGPGTRLTVL.